Ten or more counts support the clone carrying this T cell receptor beta chain. What it recognizes is unknown. V was pared by 5 bases and J by 10 bases, with 4 bases of the junction left unmatched. Germline V CDR1 and CDR2: SGHAT, FQNNGV. The CDR3 loop spans 12 amino acids. The sample belongs to a study of T-cell reconstitution after alpha-beta-depleted transplantation in children. Overall study results and limits: Two months or so post-transplant, alpha-beta T cells reportedly derived from several hundred expanded graft clones.

Researchers prepared the TCRbeta library using unique molecular identifiers, the study reports. TCRdb used MiXCR to reprocess the PCR reads, holding one entry per CDR3 protein. The sample lists approximately 650,000 distinct CDR3 sequences, around 13% occurring once. This sample comprised PBMCs, obtained before TCRalphabeta/CD19-depleted stem cell transplant. The V and J genes are TRBV11-2 and TRBJ2-3; 9 bases match TRBD1. This TCR was recovered from a girl aged 2-10 years with congenital amegakaryocytic thrombocytopenia, due to receive a stem cell transplant. The CDR3 bases are TGTGCCAGCAGCCGGGACAGGGATCCGCAGTATTTT. Its protein is CASSRDRDPQYF.